This TCR beta chain was sequenced in a study of blood T cell repertoires in COVID-19 (dated by TCRdb to the early 2020s). Regarding the complete study: Collaborator samples came from the United States, Italy and Spain and covered acute and convalescent phases of COVID-19. A freely available public database, intended as a resource for researchers studying the immune response to SARS-CoV-2, is where the repertoires were released. Sample metadata almost always included a de-identified subject ID, COVID-19 status, age in years and sex. Where available, HLA class I and class II types were taken from metadata supplied by the sample provider and were not determined by assay-based typing. The samples were drawn from two sources: the first 160 participants of the ongoing ImmuneRACE study, and 1,254 subjects contributed by 6 global collaborators. The prospective study material was composed of cDNA or gDNA derived from T cells, B-cell-depleted T cells, or PBMCs. Deeply sampled blood TCRbeta repertoires from subjects exposed to, actively infected with, or recovered from COVID-19 were included in the dataset.

Collaborating institutions collected whole blood in K2EDTA tubes following their own protocols. Collaborator samples were shipped for TCRbeta analysis as frozen whole blood, isolated PBMCs, or DNA extracted from either sample type. Inclusive of the bounding cysteine and phenylalanine, the CDR3 is 15 residues long. The only DNA kept is the CDR3, 45 bases in frame from the first base. The germline ends are 16 bases apart after V is trimmed by 5 bases and J by 6 bases. CDR1 and CDR2, looked up from the germline V gene, are SGHTA and FQGTGA. TCRbeta CDR3 regions were amplified from genomic DNA using the immunoSEQ Assay, a bias-controlled multiplex PCR. In the original analysis: Nucleated cell counts per sample were estimated from amplification of reference gene primers within the assay. Sequence reads were collapsed and filtered to measure the absolute abundance of every unique TCRbeta CDR3 rearrangement. For each sample, productive Simpson clonality was calculated by taking the square root of Simpson's diversity index across productive rearrangements. TCRdb's version of the immuneACCESS table is confined to in-frame rearrangements and falls short of the full clone set. An unresolved V gene accounts for under half of the shortfall where checked; the remainder is of unknown origin. That table gives V, J and clone size, and the DNA gave D and trimming. The sample table holds 200,000 or so clones, of which about nine tenths were seen once. The ten largest make up about 1.7% of the sample.

What the authors observed across the whole study: Clinical and demographic metadata were provided uncurated, with the amount varying by source and participant.

Notes on this clone: Its antigen is still unknown. The record has no base qualities; no much larger clone is one base away.

This clonotype was sampled from a man aged 70 or older with acute or convalescent COVID-19. Sequenced material: peripheral blood. Here the chain combines TRBV7-3 and TRBJ2-2; D gene: possibly TRBD2, on 6 matching bases. This receptor carries the CDR3 CASSVDYIPPGELFF. The sequence in DNA is TGTGCCAGCAGCGTGGACTACATCCCTCCCGGGGAGCTGTTTTTT.